This TCR beta chain was sequenced in a study of beta chain features in type 1 diabetes listed by TCRdb under 2018. Context from the whole study: No differences in mean age, gender distribution, total cell number or subset yield were found between patients and healthy donors. Whereas all 30 or so donors provided naive and central memory subsets, regulatory and stem cell-like memory subsets were isolated from just 8 patients and about 8 healthy donors. In the study, TCRB repertoires of sorted circulating CD4+ T cell subsets from recently diagnosed type 1 diabetes patients were compared with those of matched healthy donors. A total of just under 110,000,000 sorted cells were examined across all samples, and RNA yield correlated strongly with the number of cells per subset. Findings and caveats that apply to the study as a whole: Patients with type 1 diabetes made fewer insertions and deleted more nucleotides at VDJ recombination sites, implying thymic rearrangement abnormalities. Naive, central memory and regulatory TCRB repertoires appeared to be more alike among patients than among healthy donors. PCR may preferentially amplify shorter templates, but because patient and control samples were amplified and corrected together, any resulting skew would affect both groups equally. In all four CD4+ subsets, TCRB CDR3 length was moderately but significantly shorter in type 1 diabetes patients. Because cDNA rather than genomic DNA was sequenced, highly expressing activated cells could have been over-represented, although no difference in activation and CD3 levels was found between groups. Because the HLA sub-analyses included only small numbers of individuals, any influence of HLA type on TCRB rearrangement was left unresolved.

Each donor gave one peripheral blood draw, averaging around 120 mL, which was collected into heparinised tubes. Naive, central memory, regulatory and stem cell-like memory CD4+ T cells were sorted on a BD FACSAria II using a panel including CD45RO, CCR7, CD25, CD127, CD95 and CD27. A purity above 95% was achieved for all sorted populations. PBMCs were isolated immediately by Lymphoprep density gradient centrifugation and stained directly without culture. So that batch effects would be minimized, each experiment stained and sorted samples in pairs, pairing one healthy donor with one patient. Turning to this clone: Its antigen is unknown. Base qualities were left out, and no much larger clone turns up one base away.

The entire amount of isolated RNA was reverse transcribed using the High Capacity cDNA Reverse Transcription Kit, so the sequenced TCRB transcripts were expressed ones. Survey-depth immunoSEQ sequencing was performed on stem cell-like memory T cell samples, with an average of about 1.01 million total reads per sample. Sorted cells were lysed in RLT buffer and RNA was extracted with DNase-treated RNeasy Micro or Mini kits, depending on cell number. To prevent cross-contamination, every cell subset was processed on its own, while patient and healthy donor samples were processed together. TCRB sequences were amplified from cDNA with the immunoSEQ multiplex PCR, producing 87-bp fragments spanning the CDR3 region. Sequencing of the amplicons was done on the Illumina HiSeq platform. The authors' pipeline ran thus. Synthetic template baselines were used to correct PCR bias computationally, reads within Hamming distance 2 were collapsed, and singletons that could not be merged were discarded. Reads were aligned against IMGT to assign V, D and J genes, CDR3 length and insertions or deletions at six rearrangement sites. Within each subset, clonotype counts were normalized to the number of sorted cells before true diversity and Gini coefficients were calculated with the tcR R package. The overlap coefficient, calculated on TCRB nucleotide sequences, was used to quantify repertoire sharing. The table was pulled from immuneACCESS by TCRdb, which kept in-frame rearrangements only. Such tables lose some clones; where checked, under half of the loss comes from unresolved V genes, and the rest has no known cause. D and trimming come from the DNA, and the V and J calls and clone size come from that table. Recorded for this sample are over 14,000 clones; more than 70% of them occurred a single time. Clones ranked in the top ten supply around 0.3% of the sample.

Taken from cysteine to phenylalanine, the CDR3 has 15 residues. CDR3 DNA only is kept here, 45 bases in frame from base 1. V is cut back by 3 bases and J by 2 bases, with 6 bases in the junction unmatched. CDR1 and CDR2, looked up from the germline V gene, are SGHVS and FQNEAQ. This receptor chain uses TRBV7-8 and TRBJ1-2; 7 central bases correspond to TRBD1. The sample was stem cell memory CD4+ T cells from blood. The cell subset or site label, read with the paper, signifies: stem cell-like memory CD4+ T cells. This clonotype was sampled from a young woman with type 1 diabetes. In nucleotides, the sequence is TGTGCCAGCAGCTTGTCCCGGGACAGAAACTATGGCTACACCTTC. This is translated as CASSLSRDRNYGYTF.